This T cell receptor beta chain originates from a study of T-cell reconstitution after alpha-beta-depleted transplantation in children. Germline V gene lookup returns CDR1 LGHNA and CDR2 YNFKEQ. V lost 4 bases, J lost 3 bases, and 16 bases lay in between. CDR3 length: 15 amino acids. This clonotype appeared a few times. Using unique molecular identifiers, the investigators prepared the TCRbeta library. TCRdb reanalysed the PCR reads using MiXCR and keeps one entry per CDR3 protein. The sample includes about 540,000 distinct CDR3 sequences, 15% to 20% of them seen just once. The source is a human donor who donated a stem cell graft to a child with acute lymphoblastic leukemia. The input for sequencing was PBMCs from the stem cell graft donor, taken from the stem cell graft. The chain uses TRBV4-2 and TRBJ2-7; D could derive from TRBD1 or TRBD2 (6 bases each). The DNA of the CDR3 is TGTGCCAGCAGCCGAGAGTGGGGGGCCCTCTACGAGCAGTACTTC. Protein: CASSREWGALYEQYF.